This T cell receptor (beta chain) stems from a study of monozygotic twins with inflammatory bowel disease. Findings and limits, study-wide: The existence of one strong signal or clonotype linked to IBD lacked support. The inverse Simpson measure of TCRbeta diversity was lower in IBD patients than in healthy co-twins. T cell subtypes that differed could not be told apart.

As regards this clonotype: The antigen remains unidentified.

The CDR3 contains 14 residues. The germline CDR1 and CDR2 sequences are GTSNPN and SVGIG (reference sequence). Using eight separate reactions per sample, the authors generated cDNA. TCRdb reworked the 5' RACE reads into one entry per CDR3 protein, no DNA. The sample table includes around 140,000 distinct CDR3 sequences. The chain carries TRBV30 and TRBJ2-7; the TRBD1 assignment by TCRdb is unverifiable without DNA. The receptor's source is a human donor with ulcerative colitis or Crohn's disease, or a healthy co-twin of an affected twin (not recorded which). The source material was blood. CDR3 region: CAWSVGQGRVEQYF.